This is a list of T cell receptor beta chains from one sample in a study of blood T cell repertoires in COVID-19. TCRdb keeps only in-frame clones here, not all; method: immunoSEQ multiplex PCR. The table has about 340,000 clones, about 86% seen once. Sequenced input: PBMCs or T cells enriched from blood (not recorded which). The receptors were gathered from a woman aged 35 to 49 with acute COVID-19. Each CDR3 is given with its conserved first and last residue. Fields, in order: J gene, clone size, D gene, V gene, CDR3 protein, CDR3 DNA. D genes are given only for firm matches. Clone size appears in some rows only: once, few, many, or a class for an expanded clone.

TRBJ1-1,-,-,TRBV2,CASNERLPELGAFF,TGTGCCAGCAACGAGCGTCTTCCCGAGTTGGGAGCTTTCTTT
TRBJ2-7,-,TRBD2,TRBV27,CASSLQGGMGEQYF,TGTGCCAGCAGTTTGCAGGGAGGGATGGGAGAGCAGTACTTC
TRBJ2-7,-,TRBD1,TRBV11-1,CASSSPMGQGNYEQYF,TGTGCCAGCAGCTCCCCTATGGGACAGGGGAACTACGAGCAGTACTTC
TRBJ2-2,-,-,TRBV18,CASSPAGTNTGELFF,TGTGCCAGCTCACCGGCAGGGACTAACACCGGGGAGCTGTTTTTT
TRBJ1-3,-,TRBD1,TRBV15,CATSRDRGKRNTIYF,TGTGCCACCAGCCGGGACAGGGGGAAGAGAAACACCATATATTTT
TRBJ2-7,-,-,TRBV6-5,CASSYLRQAYYEQYF,TGTGCCAGCAGTTACCTCCGACAGGCGTACTACGAGCAGTACTTC
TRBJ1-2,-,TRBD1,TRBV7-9,CASSGQGASTYYGYTF,TGTGCCAGCAGCGGCCAGGGGGCTTCCACCTACTATGGCTACACCTTC
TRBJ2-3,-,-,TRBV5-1,CASSSLQGGSGTDTQYF,TGCGCCAGCAGCTCCCTACAGGGCGGCTCGGGAACAGATACGCAGTATTTT
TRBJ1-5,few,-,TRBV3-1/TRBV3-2,CASSQNRVSNQPQHF,TGTGCCAGCAGCCAAAACAGGGTTAGCAATCAGCCCCAGCATTTT
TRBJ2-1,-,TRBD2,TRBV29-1,CSVGSLTGGLEQFF,TGCAGCGTTGGGTCATTAACGGGAGGTCTTGAGCAGTTCTTC
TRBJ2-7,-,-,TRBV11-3,CASSLESSNEQYF,TGTGCCAGCAGCTTAGAGAGTTCGAACGAGCAGTACTTC
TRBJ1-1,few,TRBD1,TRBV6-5,CASSYSITGVSGAFF,TGTGCCAGCAGTTACTCTATAACAGGGGTGAGCGGAGCTTTCTTT
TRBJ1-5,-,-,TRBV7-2,CASRLTGDQPQHF,TGTGCCAGCAGGTTGACAGGAGATCAGCCCCAGCATTTT
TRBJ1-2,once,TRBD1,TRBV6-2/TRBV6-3,CASSQTRQGNYGYTF,TGTGCCAGCAGCCAGACGCGACAGGGAAACTATGGCTACACCTTC
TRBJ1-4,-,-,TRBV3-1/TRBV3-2,CASSQDRDRTNEKLFF,TGTGCCAGCAGCCAAGATCGAGATCGAACTAATGAAAAACTGTTTTTT
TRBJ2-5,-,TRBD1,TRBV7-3,CASSLSGQGSQETQYF,TGTGCCAGCAGCTTATCGGGACAGGGGAGCCAAGAGACCCAGTACTTC
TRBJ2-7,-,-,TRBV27,CASGSLSSYEQYF,TGTGCCAGCGGTTCCCTGAGCTCCTACGAGCAGTACTTC
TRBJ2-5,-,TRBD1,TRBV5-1,CASRLAGGRGPQETQYF,TGCGCCAGCAGGTTGGCCGGAGGCAGGGGGCCCCAAGAGACCCAGTACTTC
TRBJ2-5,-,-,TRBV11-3,CASSLGGSYQETQYF,TGTGCCAGCAGCTTAGGAGGGTCCTACCAAGAGACCCAGTACTTC
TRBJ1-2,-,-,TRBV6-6,CASSYGLATHNYGYTF,TGTGCCAGCAGTTACGGCTTAGCAACCCATAACTATGGCTACACCTTC
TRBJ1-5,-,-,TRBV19,CASSPTGPDQPQHF,TGTGCCAGTAGCCCCACAGGGCCGGATCAGCCCCAGCATTTT
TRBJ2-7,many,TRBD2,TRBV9,CASSFGLDSYEQYF,TGTGCCAGCAGCTTCGGACTAGACTCCTACGAGCAGTACTTC
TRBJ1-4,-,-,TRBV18,CASSPVNRPSTNEKLFF,TGTGCCAGCTCACCGGTTAACAGGCCCTCAACTAATGAAAAACTGTTTTTT
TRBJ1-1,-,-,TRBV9,CASSYSRVSEAFF,TGTGCCAGCAGCTACTCTCGAGTGAGTGAAGCTTTCTTT
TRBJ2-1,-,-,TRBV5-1,CASSLGWGESSYNEQFF,TGCGCCAGCAGCTTGGGTTGGGGGGAGAGCTCCTACAATGAGCAGTTCTTC
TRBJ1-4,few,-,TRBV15,CATSQGSVNEKLFF,TGTGCCACCAGTCAGGGATCAGTTAATGAAAAACTGTTTTTT
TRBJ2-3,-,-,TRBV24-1,CATSDPIRTDTQYF,TGTGCCACCAGTGATCCCATCCGGACAGATACGCAGTATTTT
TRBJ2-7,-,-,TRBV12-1,CASSTLLQGIFTYEQYF,TGTGCCAGCAGTACTCTTCTACAGGGGATATTTACCTACGAGCAGTACTTC
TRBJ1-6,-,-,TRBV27,CASSYRTDVYNSPLHF,TGTGCCAGCAGTTACCGGACAGACGTCTATAATTCACCCCTCCACTTT
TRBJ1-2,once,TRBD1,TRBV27,CASSLRGQGAAYGYTF,TGTGCCAGCAGTTTAAGGGGACAGGGGGCAGCTTATGGCTACACCTTC
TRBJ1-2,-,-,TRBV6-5,CASRAGVYGYTF,TGTGCCAGCAGAGCGGGGGTTTATGGCTACACCTTC
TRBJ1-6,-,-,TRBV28,CASSSRTVVNSPLHF,TGTGCCAGCAGTTCTCGGACAGTAGTTAATTCACCCCTCCACTTT
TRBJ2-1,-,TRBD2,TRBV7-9,CASSPPGGLYNEQFF,TGTGCCAGCAGCCCCCCGGGAGGGCTATACAATGAGCAGTTCTTC
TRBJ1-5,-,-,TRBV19,CASSIGGSSFSNQPQHF,TGTGCCAGTAGTATAGGAGGAAGCAGCTTCAGCAATCAGCCCCAGCATTTT
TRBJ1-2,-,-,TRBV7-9,CASSLANRDTYGYTF,TGTGCCAGCAGCTTAGCGAACAGGGATACCTATGGCTACACCTTC
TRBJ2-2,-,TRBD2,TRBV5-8,CASSRRLAVTGELFF,TGTGCCAGCAGCCGGAGACTAGCGGTTACCGGGGAGCTGTTTTTT
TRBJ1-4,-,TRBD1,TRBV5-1,CASSLVTGAATNEKLFF,TGCGCCAGCAGCTTGGTAACAGGGGCTGCAACTAATGAAAAACTGTTTTTT
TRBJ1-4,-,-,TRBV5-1,CASSRDGRGADEKLFF,TGCGCCAGCAGCCGTGACGGGCGGGGGGCTGACGAAAAACTGTTTTTT
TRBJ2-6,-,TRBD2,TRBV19,CASSPSGAGANVLTF,TGTGCCAGTAGCCCTAGCGGGGCTGGGGCCAACGTCCTGACTTTC
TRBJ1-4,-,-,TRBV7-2,CASSHDEWAKLFF,TGTGCCAGCAGCCACGACGAGTGGGCAAAACTGTTTTTT
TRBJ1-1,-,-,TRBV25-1,CASSEARGGTTEAFF,TGTGCCAGCAGTGAGGCGCGCGGGGGCACGACTGAAGCTTTCTTT
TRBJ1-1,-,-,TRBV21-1,CASSKEGQPNTEAFF,TGTGCCAGCAGCAAAGAGGGACAGCCGAACACTGAAGCTTTCTTT
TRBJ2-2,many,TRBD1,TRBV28,CASSSPAKTGHTGELFF,TGTGCCAGCAGTTCCCCCGCCAAGACAGGGCACACCGGGGAGCTGTTTTTT
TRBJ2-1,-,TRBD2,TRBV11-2,CASSQTSADEQFF,TGTGCCAGCAGCCAGACTAGCGCGGATGAGCAGTTCTTC
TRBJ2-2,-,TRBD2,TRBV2,CASSKTSGRAHTGELFF,TGTGCCAGCAGTAAGACTAGCGGGAGGGCTCACACCGGGGAGCTGTTTTTT